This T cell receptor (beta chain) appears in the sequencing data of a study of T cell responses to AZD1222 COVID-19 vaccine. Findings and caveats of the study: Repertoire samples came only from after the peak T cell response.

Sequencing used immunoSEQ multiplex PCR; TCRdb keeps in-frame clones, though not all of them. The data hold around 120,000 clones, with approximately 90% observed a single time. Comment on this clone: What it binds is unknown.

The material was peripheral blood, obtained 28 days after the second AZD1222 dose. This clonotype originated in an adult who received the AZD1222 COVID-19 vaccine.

The CDR3 sequence: CASSFGQGDYEQYF. CDR3 coding DNA: TGTGCCAGCAGCTTTGGACAGGGGGACTACGAGCAGTACTTC. V is TRBV6-5 and J is TRBJ2-7; 10 bases fit TRBD1. There are 14 residues in the CDR3. J was trimmed by 3 bases and V by 6 bases; bases with no gene match: 5. The germline CDR1 and CDR2 sequences are MNHEY and SVGAGI.